The following is a TCR beta chain sequence with its context. This specimen belongs to a study of blood T cell repertoires in COVID-19. The V gene's germline CDR1 is MNHNS and CDR2 SASEGT. The CDR3 is made up of 12 amino acids. The V gene lost 3 bases and the J gene lost 9 bases, with 9 bases spanning the gap. Generated by immunoSEQ multiplex PCR, the TCRdb table keeps only in-frame clones and is missing some. The sample has about 90,000 clones, approximately 80% seen once. This TCR derives from a man aged 65-85 years with acute or convalescent COVID-19. The sample consisted of peripheral blood. The V and J genes are TRBV6-1 and TRBJ1-5; possibly TRBD1 for D (5 bases). The CDR3 sequence is CASSDGGGPQHF. DNA of the CDR3: TGTGCCAGCAGTGATGGGGGAGGGCCCCAGCATTTT.